This T cell receptor (beta chain) derives from a study of blood T cell repertoires in COVID-19. Clones were sequenced by immunoSEQ multiplex PCR, and TCRdb holds only the in-frame ones, with some missing. The profile shows a few hundred thousand clones, over 80% of them singletons. Germline CDR1 GTSNPN, CDR2 SVGIG (reference sequence). Trimming removed 1 base from V and 7 bases from J, with 16 bases in between. The length of the CDR3 is 14 residues. The chain uses TRBV30 and TRBJ1-2; D perhaps matches TRBD1 (6 bases). This clonotype originated in a woman in her forties or fifties who had recovered from COVID-19. The sequencing sample was made of PBMCs or T cells enriched from blood (not recorded which). CDR3 sequence reads: CAWSGAGGLGGYTF. The CDR3 DNA reads as TGTGCCTGGAGTGGGGCGGGGGGGCTAGGTGGCTACACCTTC.